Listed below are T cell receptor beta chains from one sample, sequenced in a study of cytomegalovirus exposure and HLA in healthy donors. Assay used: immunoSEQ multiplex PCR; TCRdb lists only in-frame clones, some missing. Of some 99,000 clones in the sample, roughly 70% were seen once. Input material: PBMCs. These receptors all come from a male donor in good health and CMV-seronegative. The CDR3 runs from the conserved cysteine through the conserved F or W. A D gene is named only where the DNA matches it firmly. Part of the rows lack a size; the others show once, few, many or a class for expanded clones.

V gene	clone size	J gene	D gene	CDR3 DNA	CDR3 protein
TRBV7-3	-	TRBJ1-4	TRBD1	TGTGCCAGCAGCTATTACCGAGACAGGGTGGACGAAAAACTGTTTTTT	CASSYYRDRVDEKLFF
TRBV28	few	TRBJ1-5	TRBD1	TGTGCCAGCAGTGGTACCGGGACAGGGGATCAGCCCCAGCATTTT	CASSGTGTGDQPQHF
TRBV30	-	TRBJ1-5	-	TGTGCCTGGTCTACGGAGATCAATCAGCCCCAGCATTTT	CAWSTEINQPQHF
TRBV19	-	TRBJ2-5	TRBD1	TGTGCCAGTAGTTCTACAGGGGAGTTGTGGGAGACCCAGTACTTC	CASSSTGELWETQYF
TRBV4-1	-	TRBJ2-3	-	TGCGCCAGCAGCCAAGAAAGGTGGACCAGGGCGAATTTT	CASSQERWTRANF
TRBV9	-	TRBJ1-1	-	TGTGCCAGCAGCGTAGCGGGCGGACAAATGAACACTGAAGCTTTCTTT	CASSVAGGQMNTEAFF
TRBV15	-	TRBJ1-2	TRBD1	TGTGCCACCAGCAGAGATTTAGGGGGCTTAGGTGGCTACACCTTC	CATSRDLGGLGGYTF
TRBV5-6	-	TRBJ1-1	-	TGTGCCAGCAGCTTGGCTCCGGGGAGGAACACTGAAGCTTTCTTT	CASSLAPGRNTEAFF
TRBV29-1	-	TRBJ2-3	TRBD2	TGCAGCGTCGCTAGCGGGAGGGACAGTTACACAGATACGCAGTATTTT	CSVASGRDSYTDTQYF
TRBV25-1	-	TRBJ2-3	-	TGTGCCAGCAGCAGAATAGGCGGTCCAGGCACAGATACGCAGTATTTT	CASSRIGGPGTDTQYF
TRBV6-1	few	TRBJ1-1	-	TGTGCCAGCAGTTCCGGGACAAAAGGCGGAGCTTTCTTT	CASSSGTKGGAFF
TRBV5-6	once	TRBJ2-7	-	TGTGCCAGCAGCTCGGCGGGCGGGGCTTCCTACGAGCAGTACTTC	CASSSAGGASYEQYF
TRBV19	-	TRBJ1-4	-	TGTGCCAGTAGTCCAGGTTCAGGGGCTATTGAAAAACTGTTTTTT	CASSPGSGAIEKLFF
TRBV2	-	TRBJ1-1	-	TGTGCCAGCAGTGGACTCCCGAACACTGAAGCTTTCTTT	CASSGLPNTEAFF
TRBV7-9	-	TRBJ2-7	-	TGTGCCACAACAGCCTACGAGCAGTACTTC	CATTAYEQYF
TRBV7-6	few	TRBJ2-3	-	TGTGCCAGCAGCTTAGGATCTCCTAGTTCAGATACGCAGTATTTT	CASSLGSPSSDTQYF
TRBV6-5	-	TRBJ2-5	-	TGTGCCAGCAGTTACTCGCTTCGGGGACAAGAGACCCAGTACTTC	CASSYSLRGQETQYF
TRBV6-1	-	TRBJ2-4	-	TGTGCCAGCACCCTTCTAGCCAAAAACATTCAGTACTTC	CASTLLAKNIQYF
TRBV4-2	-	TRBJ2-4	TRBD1	TGTGCCAGCAGCCAGGGGACAGGGGGCATCAAAAACATTCAGTACTTC	CASSQGTGGIKNIQYF
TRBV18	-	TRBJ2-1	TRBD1	TGTGCCAGCTCACCGCTCGGGGACAGGGGTCCCAATGAGCAGTTCTTC	CASSPLGDRGPNEQFF
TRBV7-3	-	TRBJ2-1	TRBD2	TGTGCCAGCAGCGATACTAACGGTAGCGGGAGCTACCTGGGGAGGGAGCAGTTCTTC	CASSDTNGSGSYLGREQFF
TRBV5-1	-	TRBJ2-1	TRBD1	TGCGCCAGCAGCGGAACAGGGGCTCGGTACAATGAGCAGTTCTTC	CASSGTGARYNEQFF
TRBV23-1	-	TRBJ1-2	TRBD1	TGCGCCAGCAGTCACGGGCCAGGGGGCTCCGTCGCTAACTATGGCTACACCTTC	CASSHGPGGSVANYGYTF
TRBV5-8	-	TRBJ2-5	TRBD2	TGTGCCAGCAGCAAAGGGACTAGCGGGCTTGCCCAAGAGACCCAGTACTTC	CASSKGTSGLAQETQYF
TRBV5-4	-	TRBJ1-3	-	TGTGCCAGCAGCTTGGGGTCAGGGGCCGGAAACACCATATATTTT	CASSLGSGAGNTIYF
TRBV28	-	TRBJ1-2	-	TGTGCCAGCAGAACAGGGTCTGATGGCTACACCTTC	CASRTGSDGYTF
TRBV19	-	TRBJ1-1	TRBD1	TGTGCCGGCAGGAGGGGGCCGGGGAGGGAAGCTTTCTTT	CAGRRGPGREAFF
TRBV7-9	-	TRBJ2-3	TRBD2	TGTGCCAGCAGGGCGGGACTAGCGGGAGGAGATACGCAGTATTTT	CASRAGLAGGDTQYF
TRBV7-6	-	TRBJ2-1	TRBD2	TGTGCCAGCAGCCCGCGACTAGCGGGAGGGGCCTACAATGAGCAGTTCTTC	CASSPRLAGGAYNEQFF
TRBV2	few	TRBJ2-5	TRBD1	TGTGCCAGCAGTGCACGGACAGGGGATGGGACCCAGTACTTC	CASSARTGDGTQYF
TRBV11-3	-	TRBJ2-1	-	TGTGCCAGCAGCTTCGGTAGGGGATCGAATGAGCAGTTCTTC	CASSFGRGSNEQFF
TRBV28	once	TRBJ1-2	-	TGTGCCGCCTACAGAGCGGATGGCTACACCTTC	CAAYRADGYTF
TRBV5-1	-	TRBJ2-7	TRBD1	TGCGCCAGCAGCCCCTTACTGGACAGGGGTTACGAGCAGTACTTC	CASSPLLDRGYEQYF
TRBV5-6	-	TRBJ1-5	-	TGTGCCAGCAGCTTGCAGGGCCCAAATCAGCCCCAGCATTTT	CASSLQGPNQPQHF
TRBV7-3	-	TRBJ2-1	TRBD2	TGTGCCAGCAGCCGATCGGGACTAGCGGGAGGGCCTATATACAATGAGCAGTTCTTC	CASSRSGLAGGPIYNEQFF
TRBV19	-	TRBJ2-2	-	TGTGCCAGTAGTATCTATAGGGGCGGGGAGCTGTTTTTT	CASSIYRGGELFF
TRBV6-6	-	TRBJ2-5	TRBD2	TGTGCCAGCACGGGGACTAGCGGGAGCCTCCAAGAGACCCAGTACTTC	CASTGTSGSLQETQYF
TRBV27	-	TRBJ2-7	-	TGTGCCAGCAGTTTCCTCGGGACATTAGGCTACGAGCAGTACTTC	CASSFLGTLGYEQYF
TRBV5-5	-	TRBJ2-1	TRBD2	TGTGCCAGCAGATCTGGACTAGCCAGTTGGAATGAGCAGTTCTTC	CASRSGLASWNEQFF
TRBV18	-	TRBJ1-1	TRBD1	TGTGCCAGCTCTCGAACAGGGGGGGGTGAAGCTTTCTTT	CASSRTGGGEAFF
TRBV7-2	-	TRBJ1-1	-	TGTGCCAGCAGCTACAGTCAGAACACTGAAGCTTTCTTT	CASSYSQNTEAFF
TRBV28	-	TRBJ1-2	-	TGTGCCAGCAGTTTATACGCCATCCAGGAGGGAGGCTACACCTTC	CASSLYAIQEGGYTF
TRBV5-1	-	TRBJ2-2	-	TGCGCCAGCAGCTGGGCAGGGGCGCTGACCGGGGAGCTGTTTTTT	CASSWAGALTGELFF
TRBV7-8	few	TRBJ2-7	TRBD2	TGTGCCAGCAGCTCTTGGAGCGGGAGTCGGGACGAGCAGTACTTC	CASSSWSGSRDEQYF
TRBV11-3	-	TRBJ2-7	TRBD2	TGTGCCAGCAGCTTAGACAGCGGGAGATCCTACGAGCAGTACTTC	CASSLDSGRSYEQYF
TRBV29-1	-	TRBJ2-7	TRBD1	TGCAGCGTAACCGGGACAGGGGGGTTCTACGAGCAGTACTTC	CSVTGTGGFYEQYF
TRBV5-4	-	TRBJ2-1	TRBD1	TGTGCCAGCAGCCTGACAGGGAGCTCCTACAATGAGCAGTTCTTC	CASSLTGSSYNEQFF
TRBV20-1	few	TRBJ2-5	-	TGCAGTGCTATTCAGGGGGAGACCCAGTACTTC	CSAIQGETQYF
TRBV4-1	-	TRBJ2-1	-	TGCGCCAGCAGCCATGAGGTACATAACATCAATGAGCAGTTCTTC	CASSHEVHNINEQFF
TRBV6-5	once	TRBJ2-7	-	TGTGCCAGCAGTTACGGCGGGACGGGATCTTACGAGCAGTACTTC	CASSYGGTGSYEQYF
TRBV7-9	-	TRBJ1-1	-	TGTGCCAGCAGCTTCCCTTTGAACACTGAAGCTTTCTTT	CASSFPLNTEAFF
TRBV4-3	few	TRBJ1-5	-	TGCGCCAGCAGCCAAGACCTCAGGGGCAATCAGCCCCAGCATTTT	CASSQDLRGNQPQHF
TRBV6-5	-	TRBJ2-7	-	TGTGCCAGCAGTCGGGCTGGGGCAAATAACGAGCAGTACTTC	CASSRAGANNEQYF
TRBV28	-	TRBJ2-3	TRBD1	TGTGCCAGCAGGGCGACAGGGCTTAGCACAGATACGCAGTATTTT	CASRATGLSTDTQYF
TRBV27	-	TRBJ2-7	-	TGTGCCAGCAGTTCCGCAGGGTTAGGGGACTACGAGCAGTACTTC	CASSSAGLGDYEQYF
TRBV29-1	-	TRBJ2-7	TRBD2	TGCAGCGTACCAAACGGCGGGGGTACCGAGCAGTACTTC	CSVPNGGGTEQYF
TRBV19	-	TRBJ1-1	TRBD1	TGTGCCAGTAGTAAGCTCGAGGGACAGGCGAACACTGAAGCTTTCTTT	CASSKLEGQANTEAFF